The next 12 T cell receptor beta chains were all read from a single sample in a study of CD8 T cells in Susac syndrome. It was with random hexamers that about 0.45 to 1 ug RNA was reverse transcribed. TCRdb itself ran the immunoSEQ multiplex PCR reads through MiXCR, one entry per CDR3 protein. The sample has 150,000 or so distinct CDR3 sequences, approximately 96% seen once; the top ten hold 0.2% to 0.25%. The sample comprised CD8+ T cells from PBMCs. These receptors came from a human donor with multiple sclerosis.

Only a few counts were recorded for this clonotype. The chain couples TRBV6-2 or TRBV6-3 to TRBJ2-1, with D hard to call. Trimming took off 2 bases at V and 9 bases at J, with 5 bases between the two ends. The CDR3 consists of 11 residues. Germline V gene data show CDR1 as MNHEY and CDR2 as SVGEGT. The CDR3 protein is CASSYAGEQFF. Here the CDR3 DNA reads TGTGCCAGCAGTTACGCTGGTGAGCAGTTCTTC.

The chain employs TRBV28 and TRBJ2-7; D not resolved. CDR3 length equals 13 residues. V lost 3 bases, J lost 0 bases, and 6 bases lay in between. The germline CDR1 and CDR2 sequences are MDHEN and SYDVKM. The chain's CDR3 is CASSFSGSYEQYF. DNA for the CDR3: TGTGCCAGCAGTTTCAGTGGCTCCTACGAGCAGTACTTC.

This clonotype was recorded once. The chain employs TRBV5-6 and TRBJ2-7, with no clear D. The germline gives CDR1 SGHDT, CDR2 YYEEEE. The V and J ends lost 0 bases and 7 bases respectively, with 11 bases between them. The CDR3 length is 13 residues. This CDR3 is CASSLGPAREQYF. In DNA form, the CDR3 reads TGTGCCAGCAGCTTGGGACCGGCGCGAGAGCAGTACTTC.

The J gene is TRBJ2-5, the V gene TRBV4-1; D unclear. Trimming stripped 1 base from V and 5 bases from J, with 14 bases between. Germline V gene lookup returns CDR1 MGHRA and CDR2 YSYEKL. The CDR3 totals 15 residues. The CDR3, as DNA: TGCGCCAGCAGCCAAGTTTATGGGCAATTGGAGACCCAGTACTTC. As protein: CASSQVYGQLETQYF.

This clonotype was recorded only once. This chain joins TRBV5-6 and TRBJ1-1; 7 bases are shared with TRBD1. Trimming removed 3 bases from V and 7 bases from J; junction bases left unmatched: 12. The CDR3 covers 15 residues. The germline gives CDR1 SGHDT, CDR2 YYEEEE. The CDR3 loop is CASSSGTVLGNEAFF. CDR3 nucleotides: TGTGCCAGCAGCTCCGGGACAGTCCTTGGGAATGAAGCTTTCTTT.

The CDR3 sequence: CSARATLGTGYEKLFF. The CDR3 DNA reads TGCAGTGCTAGAGCTACCCTGGGGACAGGGTATGAAAAACTGTTTTTT. The V gene is TRBV20-1, the J gene TRBJ1-4; 9 bases map to TRBD1. V shed 1 base, J shed 6 bases, and the junction held 9 bases outside the gene matches. This CDR3 contains 16 residues. Germline V lookup: CDR1 DFQATT, CDR2 SNEGSKA (reference sequence).

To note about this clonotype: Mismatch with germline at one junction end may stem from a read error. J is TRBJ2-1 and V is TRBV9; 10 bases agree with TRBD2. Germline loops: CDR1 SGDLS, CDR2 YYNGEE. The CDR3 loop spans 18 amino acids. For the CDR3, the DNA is TGTGCCAGCAGCGGTCTCATGGGGCTAGCGGGGGCCAACAATGAGCAGCTCTTC. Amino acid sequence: CASSGLMGLAGANNEQLF.

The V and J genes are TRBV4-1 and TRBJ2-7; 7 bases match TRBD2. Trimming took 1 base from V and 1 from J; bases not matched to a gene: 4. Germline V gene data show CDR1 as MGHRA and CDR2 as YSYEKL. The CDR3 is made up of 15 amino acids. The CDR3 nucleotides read TGCGCCAGCAGCCAAGCAGAGGGAGGGTCCTACGAGCAGTACTTC. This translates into CASSQAEGGSYEQYF.

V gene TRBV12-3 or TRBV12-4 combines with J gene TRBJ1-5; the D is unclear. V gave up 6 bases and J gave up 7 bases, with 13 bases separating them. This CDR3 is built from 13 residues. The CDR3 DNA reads TGTGCCAGCAGCCCCACCGGGCGCCAGCCCCAGCATTTT. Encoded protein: CASSPTGRQPQHF.

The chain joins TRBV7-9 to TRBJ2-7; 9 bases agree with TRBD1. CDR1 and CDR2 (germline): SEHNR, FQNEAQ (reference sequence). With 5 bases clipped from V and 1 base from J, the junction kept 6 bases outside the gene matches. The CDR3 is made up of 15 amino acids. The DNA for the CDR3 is TGTGCCAGCAGCCACCAGGGACAGGGATCCTACGAGCAGTACTTC. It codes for CASSHQGQGSYEQYF.

The CDR3 loop is CASSLAASGPFTDTQYF. CDR3 coding DNA: TGTGCCAGCAGCTTAGCCGCTAGCGGCCCATTCACAGATACGCAGTATTTT. The J gene is TRBJ2-3, the V gene TRBV7-9; 7 nucleotides align to TRBD2. CDR1 and CDR2 from the germline V gene are SEHNR and FQNEAQ (reference sequence). The CDR3 extends over 17 amino acids. V shed 0 bases and J 2 bases; nucleotides not matched to a gene: 8.

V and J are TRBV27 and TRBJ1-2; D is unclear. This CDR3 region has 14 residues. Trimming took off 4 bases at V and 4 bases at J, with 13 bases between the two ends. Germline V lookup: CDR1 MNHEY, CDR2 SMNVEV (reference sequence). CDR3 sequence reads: CASSSRVGGYGYTF. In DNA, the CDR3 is TGTGCCAGCAGTTCTCGTGTAGGCGGCTATGGCTACACCTTC.